This TCR beta chain appears in the sequencing data of a study of blood T cell repertoires in COVID-19. The data were produced by immunoSEQ multiplex PCR, yet TCRdb's version contains in-frame clones alone and is incomplete. The sample has about 140,000 clones; 85% are singletons. Per the germline V gene, CDR1 is MDHEN and CDR2 is SYDVKM. The CDR3 has 15 residues. The V end was cut by 7 bases, the J end by 2 bases, with 15 bases between. The receptor was isolated from a woman in her forties who had recovered from COVID-19. V is TRBV28 and J is TRBJ1-3, with D unresolved. The sample taken for sequencing was PBMCs or T cells enriched from blood (not recorded which). The CDR3 spells CASTVGVMTGNTIYF. In DNA form, the CDR3 reads TGTGCCAGCACGGTCGGGGTTATGACTGGAAACACCATATATTTT.